Shown below are 25 T cell receptor beta chains from a single sample sequenced in a study of OX40 agonist ivuxolimab in advanced cancers. Profiling relied on immunoSEQ multiplex PCR, and the TCRdb table lists in-frame clones only, not all of them. Of roughly 38,000 clones in the sample, 82% were seen once. The sequences come from CD4+ or CD8+ T cells sorted from blood, collected in a trial of the OX40 agonist ivuxolimab. The origin of the receptors is an adult with an advanced solid tumor such as melanoma, head and neck, liver or kidney cancer.

The chain recombines TRBV7-9 with TRBJ2-6; TRBD1 agrees at 7 bases. This CDR3 is built from 16 residues. J was trimmed by 1 base and V by 4 bases; bases with no gene match: 4. Germline-derived CDR1 and CDR2 are SEHNR and FQNEAQ (reference sequence). The CDR3 sequence: CASSSTGDSGANVLTF. The CDR3 DNA follows: TGTGCCAGCAGCTCTACAGGGGATTCTGGGGCCAACGTCCTGACTTTC.

The chain uses TRBV30 and TRBJ1-2; D unclear. CDR3 length: 12 residues. Germline loops: CDR1 GTSNPN, CDR2 SVGIG (reference sequence). The CDR3 nucleotides are TGTGCTCGGGATCAGCGCGGCTATGGCTACACCTTC. Translation: CARDQRGYGYTF.

This chain links TRBV6-5 with TRBJ2-7; a weak D match, TRBD2 (6 bases). CDR3 length: 16 amino acids. The V end was cut by 4 bases, the J end by 4 bases, with 20 bases between. Germline V gives CDR1 MNHEY, CDR2 SVGAGI. The CDR3 DNA follows: TGTGCCAGCAGTTCGGCTTACCACGGGAGTTCTTACGAGCAGTACTTC. It translates to CASSSAYHGSSYEQYF.

The gene calls are TRBV30 and TRBJ1-1; D not certain. Trimming shortened V by 1 base and J by 1 base, and 7 bases separated the two germline ends. CDR1 and CDR2 from the germline V gene are GTSNPN and SVGIG (reference sequence). This CDR3 has 13 residues. The CDR3 reads CAWSGRKNTEAFF. The DNA for the CDR3 is TGTGCCTGGAGTGGCAGGAAGAACACTGAAGCTTTCTTT.

This clone was observed a handful of times. The chain uses TRBV6-5 and TRBJ2-7; tentatively, D is TRBD1 or TRBD2 (5 bases each). The germline V gene encodes CDR1 MNHEY and CDR2 SVGAGI. Trimming took 5 bases from V and 3 from J, leaving 11 bases between them. This CDR3 is 13 amino acids long. The CDR3: CASSGGDYYEQYF. In nucleotides, the CDR3 is TGTGCCAGCAGTGGGGGAGATTACTACGAGCAGTACTTC.

Only a few counts were recorded for this clone. The genes are TRBV11-2 and TRBJ1-6; D call uncertain. Germline V gene lookup returns CDR1 SGHAT and CDR2 FQNNGV. Trimming removed 2 bases at V and 6 bases at J, with 8 bases between. This CDR3 region has 14 residues. The CDR3 spells CASSLQDPNSPLHF. CDR3 nucleotides: TGTGCCAGCAGCTTACAGGATCCTAATTCACCCCTCCACTTT.

The chain couples TRBV15 to TRBJ1-1; D not certain. The germline V gene encodes CDR1 LNHNV and CDR2 YYDKDF (reference sequence). The CDR3 consists of 14 residues. Trimming took off 0 bases at V and 1 base at J, with 6 bases between the two ends. CDR3 sequence reads: CATSRDLGNTEAFF. CDR3 coding DNA: TGTGCCACCAGCAGAGACCTCGGGAACACTGAAGCTTTCTTT.

The J gene is TRBJ1-1, the V gene TRBV6-5; no definite D call. Trimming took 0 bases from V and 7 from J, leaving 9 bases between them. This CDR3 has 13 residues. The germline V gene encodes CDR1 MNHEY and CDR2 SVGAGI. The CDR3 region is CASSYSKRLEAFF. CDR3 coding DNA: TGTGCCAGCAGTTACTCGAAGAGGCTTGAAGCTTTCTTT.

J is TRBJ2-2 and V is TRBV19, with D possibly being TRBD2 (6 bases). The CDR3 covers 18 residues. V lost 1 base to trimming and J lost 3 bases, with 18 bases between them. Germline V gives CDR1 LNHDA, CDR2 SQIVND (reference sequence). For the CDR3, the DNA is TGTGCCAGTAGTATAGCGCGGGGCGCTGGGATATACACCGGGGAGCTGTTTTTT. Its translation is CASSIARGAGIYTGELFF.

The V gene is TRBV5-1, the J gene TRBJ2-7; a possible D gene is TRBD1 (6 bases). The CDR3 has 13 amino acids. V was trimmed by 4 bases and J by 2 bases, leaving 10 bases between them. Germline V gene data show CDR1 as SGHRS and CDR2 as YFSETQ. The CDR3 protein is CASSRDNTYEQYF. CDR3 in DNA: TGCGCCAGCAGCCGGGACAACACCTACGAGCAGTACTTC.

The chain recombines TRBV30 with TRBJ1-2, with TRBD1 matching 8 bases. CDR1 and CDR2 from the germline V gene are GTSNPN and SVGIG (reference sequence). This CDR3 has 14 residues. V shed 3 bases, J shed 2 bases, and the junction held 5 bases outside the gene matches. CDR3 coding DNA: TGTGCCTGGAGCGCCAGGGGGCGCAACTATGGCTACACCTTC. Translating gives CAWSARGRNYGYTF.

The table lists this clone with a few counts. The genes are TRBV6-5 and TRBJ1-5; D not resolved. The CDR3 is 13 amino acids. Trimming left V 1 base short and J 5 bases short, with 6 bases between. From germline, CDR1 is MNHEY and CDR2 SVGAGI. CDR3 amino acids: CASSYFPDQPQHF. CDR3 in DNA: TGTGCCAGCAGTTACTTTCCGGATCAGCCCCAGCATTTT.

This chain links TRBV7-3 with TRBJ2-3; D may be TRBD2 (5 bases). The CDR3 runs 17 residues. Deletions cut 5 bases from V and 1 base from J, with 19 bases between. The germline CDR1 and CDR2 sequences are SGHTA and FQGTGA. As DNA, the CDR3 is TGTGCCAGCAGCATAGTGGGAGAGCTCGGCGGCACAGATACGCAGTATTTT. Amino acids: CASSIVGELGGTDTQYF. Using reference TRBV7-3 and TRBJ2-3 for the parts outside the CDR3, the full variable domain is GAGVSQTPSNKVTEKGKYVELRCDPISGHTALYWYRQSLGQGPEFLIYFQGTGAADDSGLPNDRFFAVRPEGSVSTLKIQRTERGDSAVYLCASSIVGELGGTDTQYFGPGTRLTVL.

This rearrangement joins TRBV18 to TRBJ1-3; possibly TRBD1 for D (6 bases). The V gene lost 8 bases and the J gene lost 2 bases, with 16 bases spanning the gap. Germline values: CDR1 KGHSH, CDR2 LQKENI. This CDR3 region has 15 residues. CDR3 in DNA: TGTGCCAGCCCAGAACTACAGGGTACTGGAAACACCATATATTTT. This gives the protein CASPELQGTGNTIYF.

The chain employs TRBV27 and TRBJ2-7; 7 bases align to TRBD1. J gave up 3 bases and V 5 bases, and 10 bases lay outside the gene matches. CDR1 and CDR2 from the germline V gene are MNHEY and SMNVEV (reference sequence). The CDR3 runs 15 residues. Written as DNA, the CDR3 is TGTGCCAGCAGTCCACGGGGACAGACGTACTACGAGCAGTACTTC. Translating it yields CASSPRGQTYYEQYF.

The gene calls are TRBV15 and TRBJ2-2; no clear D. CDR3 size: 12 residues. Trimming took 2 bases from V and 7 from J, leaving 5 bases between them. Germline lookup yields CDR1 LNHNV and CDR2 YYDKDF (reference sequence). The CDR3 spells CATSRPVGELFF. Here the CDR3 DNA reads TGTGCCACCAGCAGACCGGTCGGGGAGCTGTTTTTT.

The rearrangement uses TRBV27 and TRBJ2-3; 12 nucleotides line up with TRBD2. With 3 bases clipped from V and 4 bases from J, the junction kept 8 bases outside the gene matches. This CDR3 is built from 17 residues. Germline lookup yields CDR1 MNHEY and CDR2 SMNVEV (reference sequence). CDR3 nucleotide sequence: TGTGCCAGCAGTTTGGGGACTAGCGGGCGCGCGGCAGATACGCAGTATTTT. This codes for CASSLGTSGRAADTQYF.

This clone has more than one count but fewer than ten. The J gene is TRBJ1-1, the V gene TRBV7-3; D may be TRBD1 (6 bases). The V and J ends lost 3 bases and 4 bases respectively, with 9 bases between them. CDR3 length: 13 residues. CDR1 SGHTA and CDR2 FQGTGA come from the germline V gene. CDR3 region: CASSFQGSTEAFF. The CDR3 bases are TGTGCCAGCAGCTTCCAGGGGAGCACTGAAGCTTTCTTT.

The chain carries TRBV10-3 and TRBJ1-1; no definite D call. V lost 4 bases and J lost 3, with 9 bases in between. This CDR3 has 13 amino acids. CDR1 ENHRY and CDR2 SYGVKD come from the germline V gene. This CDR3 is CAISGRADTEAFF. For the CDR3, the DNA is TGTGCCATCAGTGGTAGGGCAGACACTGAAGCTTTCTTT.

The chain combines TRBV6-6 with TRBJ2-7; 7 bases match TRBD2. Germline values: CDR1 MNHNY, CDR2 SVGAGI (reference sequence). There are 11 residues in the CDR3. The trim removed 4 bases at V and 7 bases at J, leaving 1 base unmatched. The CDR3 is CASSSGGEQYF. DNA of the CDR3: TGTGCCAGCAGTTCGGGGGGAGAGCAGTACTTC.

This chain uses TRBV30 with TRBJ2-7; D might be TRBD1 (6 bases). The germline CDR1 and CDR2 sequences are GTSNPN and SVGIG (reference sequence). This CDR3 comprises 12 residues. Trimming left V 4 bases short and J 2 bases short, with 9 bases between. This CDR3 reads CAWKTGPYEQYF. In nucleotides, the CDR3 is TGTGCCTGGAAGACAGGCCCCTACGAGCAGTACTTC.

This sequence joins TRBV28 and TRBJ1-2, with TRBD1 identical over 10 bases. Per the germline V gene, CDR1 is MDHEN and CDR2 is SYDVKM. Trimming removed 2 bases from V and 4 bases from J; junction bases left unmatched: 1. CDR3 size: 14 residues. CDR3 sequence: CASSLGDRGYGYTF. Written as DNA, the CDR3 is TGTGCCAGCAGTTTAGGGGACAGGGGCTATGGCTACACCTTC.

This rearrangement joins TRBV15 to TRBJ2-3; 10 bases agree with TRBD2. V was pared by 5 bases and J by 2 bases, with 7 bases of the junction left unmatched. This CDR3 is built from 16 residues. Germline V lookup: CDR1 LNHNV, CDR2 YYDKDF (reference sequence). CDR3 protein: CATSGGTSDLTDTQYF. The CDR3, as DNA: TGTGCCACCAGCGGAGGGACTAGCGACCTCACAGATACGCAGTATTTT. Full variable domain (remainder filled in from reference TRBV15 and TRBJ2-3): DAMVIQNPRYQVTQFGKPVTLSCSQTLNHNVMYWYQQKSSQAPKLLFHYYDKDFNNEADTPDNFQSRRPNTSFCFLDIRSPGLGDTAMYLCATSGGTSDLTDTQYFGPGTRLTVL.

The chain combines TRBV27 with TRBJ2-7, with D possibly TRBD1 on 6 matching bases. The CDR3 consists of 14 residues. Germline V CDR1 and CDR2: MNHEY, SMNVEV (reference sequence). Trimming removed 4 bases from V and 6 bases from J, with 16 bases in between. The CDR3 sequence is CASSSNRENSEQYF. In DNA, the CDR3 is TGTGCCAGCAGTTCCAACAGGGAAAACTCCGAGCAGTACTTC.

This chain joins TRBV28 and TRBJ1-2; possible D gene TRBD1, 6 bases. The CDR3 spans 13 residues. The ends were cut back, 6 bases at V and 4 bases at J, with 12 bases in the middle. Germline V gene lookup returns CDR1 MDHEN and CDR2 SYDVKM. The chain's CDR3 is CASRQGLAYGYTF. CDR3 nucleotide sequence: TGTGCCAGCAGACAGGGCCTGGCCTATGGCTACACCTTC.